This TCR beta chain derives from a study of T cell responses to AZD1222 COVID-19 vaccine. Broader study findings: Elevations in Spike-specific TCR breadth and depth followed administration of two AZD1222 doses. Clonal diversity was possibly underestimated, and the donors were mostly white British, with more females.

As for this clone: Its antigen is still unknown.

V was trimmed by 0 bases and J by 6 bases, leaving 9 bases between them. The germline V gene encodes CDR1 SGHRS and CDR2 YFSETQ. CDR3 length: 14 residues. TCRdb's table, derived via immunoSEQ multiplex PCR, lists solely in-frame clones and lacks some. The sample has about 120,000 clones, about 92% seen once. This clonotype originated in an adult in good health. Sequencing was performed on peripheral blood, taken on day 0 of AZD1222 vaccination. The chain couples TRBV5-1 to TRBJ2-2, with a tentative D call TRBD1 (5 bases). The CDR3 protein is CASSLALGPGELFF. In nucleotides, the CDR3 is TGCGCCAGCAGCTTGGCCCTGGGGCCCGGGGAGCTGTTTTTT.